These T cell receptor beta chains were read from a single sample in a study of blood T cell repertoires in COVID-19. Profiling relied on immunoSEQ multiplex PCR, and the TCRdb table lists in-frame clones only, not all of them. The sample has 250,000 to 350,000 clones, more than 70% seen once. The sequenced material came from peripheral blood. These receptors all stem from a man younger than 30 who had recovered from COVID-19. The CDR3 runs from the conserved cysteine through the conserved F or W. The D gene is left open where the match is weak. For some rows the clone size is stated as once, few or many, or as a class when expanded; others skip it.

j_gene: TRBJ2-5
v_gene: TRBV12-3/TRBV12-4
len: 13
d_gene: -
abundance: -
CDR3nt: TGTGCCAGCAGTTCTGGGCTGGTTGAGACCCAGTACTTC
CDR3aa: CASSSGLVETQYF

j_gene: TRBJ2-1
v_gene: TRBV27
len: 16
d_gene: TRBD1
abundance: -
CDR3nt: TGTGCCAGCAGTTTCCTAGACAGGGGCGCCTACAATGAGCAGTTCTTC
CDR3aa: CASSFLDRGAYNEQFF

j_gene: TRBJ2-7
v_gene: TRBV6-5
len: 15
d_gene: TRBD2
abundance: -
CDR3nt: TGTGCCAGCAGTTACTCTAGCGGGGGGACCTACGAGCAGTACTTC
CDR3aa: CASSYSSGGTYEQYF

j_gene: TRBJ1-2
v_gene: TRBV11-2
len: 15
d_gene: TRBD1
abundance: -
CDR3nt: TGTGCCAGCAGCTTAGGCACAGGGGGTGACTATGGCTACACCTTC
CDR3aa: CASSLGTGGDYGYTF

j_gene: TRBJ2-7
v_gene: TRBV6-5
len: 15
d_gene: TRBD1
abundance: -
CDR3nt: TGTGCCAGCAGTTACGGGGGACAGCTCCCCTCTGAGCAGTACTTC
CDR3aa: CASSYGGQLPSEQYF

j_gene: TRBJ2-1
v_gene: TRBV11-2
len: 14
d_gene: TRBD2
abundance: -
CDR3nt: TGTGCCAGCAGCTTAATATCCGGGAGGGATGAGCAGTTCTTC
CDR3aa: CASSLISGRDEQFF

j_gene: TRBJ1-2
v_gene: TRBV14
len: 16
d_gene: -
abundance: -
CDR3nt: TGTGCCAGCAGCCAAGAAGTATCACAGTCTTTCTATGGCTACACCTTC
CDR3aa: CASSQEVSQSFYGYTF

j_gene: TRBJ1-1
v_gene: TRBV19
len: 16
d_gene: -
abundance: few
CDR3nt: TGTGCCAGTAGTATACCTTGGGAGGGTCGTGTCACTGAAGCTTTCTTT
CDR3aa: CASSIPWEGRVTEAFF

j_gene: TRBJ1-6
v_gene: TRBV3-1/TRBV3-2
len: 15
d_gene: TRBD1
abundance: once
CDR3nt: TGTGCCAGCAGCCTGGTGGACAGGGATGGGTCACCCCTCCACTTT
CDR3aa: CASSLVDRDGSPLHF

j_gene: TRBJ2-5
v_gene: TRBV7-9
len: 16
d_gene: TRBD1
abundance: -
CDR3nt: TGTGCCAGCAGCTCCAAGACAGGGGGCGGCCAAGAGACCCAGTACTTC
CDR3aa: CASSSKTGGGQETQYF

j_gene: TRBJ2-7
v_gene: TRBV27
len: 13
d_gene: TRBD1
abundance: -
CDR3nt: TGTGCCAGCAGTGCCGGGACAGGGTACGAGCAGTACTTC
CDR3aa: CASSAGTGYEQYF

j_gene: TRBJ2-1
v_gene: TRBV2
len: 15
d_gene: -
abundance: -
CDR3nt: TGTGCCAGCAGCGAACAGGCGAGCTCCTACAATGAGCAGTTCTTC
CDR3aa: CASSEQASSYNEQFF

j_gene: TRBJ2-3
v_gene: TRBV7-2
len: 16
d_gene: TRBD2
abundance: -
CDR3nt: TGTGCCAGCAGCAAACTAGCGGGGGTCTCGGGGGATACGCAGTATTTT
CDR3aa: CASSKLAGVSGDTQYF

j_gene: TRBJ2-1
v_gene: TRBV7-8
len: 14
d_gene: TRBD2
abundance: few
CDR3nt: TGTGCCAGCAGCTTTAGCCCACTAGCGGGGGAGCAGTTCTTC
CDR3aa: CASSFSPLAGEQFF

j_gene: TRBJ2-3
v_gene: TRBV7-9
len: 12
d_gene: -
abundance: -
CDR3nt: TGTGCCAGCAGCTTTTGGCCAGATACGCAGTATTTT
CDR3aa: CASSFWPDTQYF

j_gene: TRBJ2-7
v_gene: TRBV7-9
len: 13
d_gene: -
abundance: -
CDR3nt: TGTGCCAGCAGCTTAGTAGGAGGATACGAGCAGTACTTC
CDR3aa: CASSLVGGYEQYF

j_gene: TRBJ1-1
v_gene: TRBV19
len: 14
d_gene: -
abundance: once
CDR3nt: TGTGCCAGTGGACCCGCGGGGGGTAGCACTGAAGCTTTCTTT
CDR3aa: CASGPAGGSTEAFF

j_gene: TRBJ1-5
v_gene: TRBV4-3
len: 15
d_gene: -
abundance: -
CDR3nt: TGCGCCAGCAGCCAAGATCGGGGAAGGGTACAGCCCCAGCATTTT
CDR3aa: CASSQDRGRVQPQHF

j_gene: TRBJ1-1
v_gene: TRBV4-3
len: 15
d_gene: -
abundance: -
CDR3nt: TGCGCCAGCAGCCATTCAAGGGGGATGAACACTGAAGCTTTCTTT
CDR3aa: CASSHSRGMNTEAFF

j_gene: TRBJ2-1
v_gene: TRBV6-5
len: 16
d_gene: TRBD2
abundance: -
CDR3nt: TGTGCCAGCAGTTCAATAGCGGGGGGTTTCTACAATGAGCAGTTCTTC
CDR3aa: CASSSIAGGFYNEQFF

j_gene: TRBJ1-2
v_gene: TRBV7-2
len: 12
d_gene: -
abundance: -
CDR3nt: TGTGCCAGCAGCGGACAGTTTTTTGGCTACACCTTC
CDR3aa: CASSGQFFGYTF

j_gene: TRBJ2-2
v_gene: TRBV9
len: 14
d_gene: -
abundance: -
CDR3nt: TGTGCCAGCTCGGGGGACCCCACACCGGGGGAGCTGTTTTTT
CDR3aa: CASSGDPTPGELFF

j_gene: TRBJ1-1
v_gene: TRBV5-1
len: 17
d_gene: TRBD1
abundance: -
CDR3nt: TGCGCCAGCAGCTTGGGGACAACAGGGGACATGAACACTGAAGCTTTCTTT
CDR3aa: CASSLGTTGDMNTEAFF

j_gene: TRBJ2-5
v_gene: TRBV18
len: 13
d_gene: -
abundance: -
CDR3nt: TGTGCCAGCTCACGGGGGCCCCAAGAGACCCAGTACTTC
CDR3aa: CASSRGPQETQYF

j_gene: TRBJ1-1
v_gene: TRBV19
len: 15
d_gene: -
abundance: -
CDR3nt: TGTGCCAGTAAGTTGGGGTGGAGGATGAACACTGAAGCTTTCTTT
CDR3aa: CASKLGWRMNTEAFF

j_gene: TRBJ1-2
v_gene: TRBV5-8
len: 12
d_gene: -
abundance: -
CDR3nt: TGTGCCATGTCGTTAGCTAACTATGGCTACACCTTC
CDR3aa: CAMSLANYGYTF

j_gene: TRBJ2-3
v_gene: TRBV7-9
len: 17
d_gene: TRBD2
abundance: -
CDR3nt: TGTGCCAGCAGGCCACCAGGGACTAGCGGACCCACAGATACGCAGTATTTT
CDR3aa: CASRPPGTSGPTDTQYF

j_gene: TRBJ2-2
v_gene: TRBV4-1
len: 14
d_gene: -
abundance: -
CDR3nt: TGCGCCAGCAGCCAGGGGGAGGTGCTCGGGGAGCTGTTTTTT
CDR3aa: CASSQGEVLGELFF

j_gene: TRBJ2-1
v_gene: TRBV7-9
len: 14
d_gene: TRBD2
abundance: -
CDR3nt: TGTGCCAGCAGTCCTAGCGGGACTTACAATGAGCAGTTCTTC
CDR3aa: CASSPSGTYNEQFF

j_gene: TRBJ2-3
v_gene: TRBV9
len: 17
d_gene: -
abundance: -
CDR3nt: TGTGCCAGCAGCAAGGTGGGGCCAGGACGTGGCGCAGATACGCAGTATTTT
CDR3aa: CASSKVGPGRGADTQYF

j_gene: TRBJ2-5
v_gene: TRBV6-5
len: 15
d_gene: -
abundance: -
CDR3nt: TGTGCCAGCCGCTACGGAACTAGTGGTGGGGAGACCCAGTACTTC
CDR3aa: CASRYGTSGGETQYF

j_gene: TRBJ1-5
v_gene: TRBV5-1
len: 15
d_gene: -
abundance: -
CDR3nt: TGCGCCAGCAGCTTGGGCGGGGGAAGCAATCAGCCCCAGCATTTT
CDR3aa: CASSLGGGSNQPQHF

j_gene: TRBJ1-1
v_gene: TRBV29-1
len: 17
d_gene: TRBD1
abundance: -
CDR3nt: TGCAGCGTTGAGTGGCACTCCGGGACAGGGGCCAACACTGAAGCTTTCTTT
CDR3aa: CSVEWHSGTGANTEAFF

j_gene: TRBJ2-3
v_gene: TRBV6-1
len: 14
d_gene: -
abundance: -
CDR3nt: TGTGCCAGCAGTGAAGACGGGGGAAGGGGTACGCAGTATTTT
CDR3aa: CASSEDGGRGTQYF

j_gene: TRBJ2-1
v_gene: TRBV27
len: 13
d_gene: -
abundance: -
CDR3nt: TGTGCCAGTATCTCGGGAACATACAATGAGCAGTTCTTC
CDR3aa: CASISGTYNEQFF

j_gene: TRBJ2-7
v_gene: TRBV9
len: 14
d_gene: TRBD2
abundance: once
CDR3nt: TGTGCCAGCAGCCTCGGGACTAGTAATTACGAGCAGTACTTC
CDR3aa: CASSLGTSNYEQYF

j_gene: TRBJ2-7
v_gene: TRBV6-5
len: 14
d_gene: -
abundance: -
CDR3nt: TGTGCCAGCAGACGAGCCCCTTGGTCCTACGAGCAGTACTTC
CDR3aa: CASRRAPWSYEQYF

j_gene: TRBJ1-3
v_gene: TRBV19
len: 15
d_gene: TRBD1
abundance: -
CDR3nt: TGTGCCAGTAGTATCCTCGACAGGGTTGGAAACACCATATATTTT
CDR3aa: CASSILDRVGNTIYF

j_gene: TRBJ1-4
v_gene: TRBV19
len: 19
d_gene: TRBD1
abundance: -
CDR3nt: TGTGCCAGTAGTATCCCCAGGGACAGGGGGCATGCAACTAATGAAAAACTGTTTTTT
CDR3aa: CASSIPRDRGHATNEKLFF

j_gene: TRBJ2-5
v_gene: TRBV7-2
len: 14
d_gene: TRBD2
abundance: -
CDR3nt: TGTGCCAGCAGCTCGGGACTAGCGGGAGAGACCCAGTACTTC
CDR3aa: CASSSGLAGETQYF

j_gene: TRBJ1-3
v_gene: TRBV10-3
len: 17
d_gene: TRBD1
abundance: -
CDR3nt: TGTGCCATCAGTGAGTCTGGGACAGGTCCCTCTGGAAACACCATATATTTT
CDR3aa: CAISESGTGPSGNTIYF